This T cell receptor beta chain originates from a study of T cell responses to AZD1222 COVID-19 vaccine. Turning to the study itself: The study pooled second doses at about 4 or about 12 weeks.

CDR1 is MNHEY, CDR2 SMNVEV, per germline (reference sequence). The CDR3 length is 14 residues. V was shortened by 5 bases and J by 3 bases, with 13 bases between the two germline ends. Overall study findings and caveats: Targeting of unmutated variant regions was reportedly seen in nearly half of spike-specific TCRs. The study sampled repertoires only after the peak T cell response. Spike-specific TCR breadth and depth both grew after two AZD1222 doses.

Profiling relied on immunoSEQ multiplex PCR, and the TCRdb table lists in-frame clones only, not all of them. The sample consists of around 100,000 clones, 90% of them appearing once. A remark on this clone: Its target is not known.

The origin of this receptor is an adult in good health. V usage is TRBV27 and J usage is TRBJ1-2; D is possibly TRBD1 (6 bases). This specimen was peripheral blood, taken on day 0 of AZD1222 vaccination. This CDR3 is CASSPGHQYYGYTF. The CDR3 DNA follows: TGTGCCAGCAGTCCGGGACATCAGTACTATGGCTACACCTTC.